This T cell receptor (beta chain) was sequenced for a study of response to subunit inactivated influenza vaccine. Study results and limitations: Each seasonal influenza vaccination, the authors suggested, recruits few new T cells.

Comments on this clonotype: The antigen is undetermined.

TCRdb processed the RT-PCR reads anew with MiXCR; each CDR3 protein has one entry. The sample gives hundreds of thousands of distinct CDR3 sequences, about 15% of which show up once; 6% to 9.5% is in the top ten. Germline V lookup: CDR1 MNHEY, CDR2 SVGEGT. The V end lost 7 bases, the J end lost 5 bases, and 18 bases lay between the germline ends. The CDR3 has 14 residues. The sequence derives from a man between 50 and 59 years old who received an inactivated influenza vaccine. The sample was PBMCs from blood, taken approximately 15 days before vaccination. The chain employs TRBV6-2 or TRBV6-3 and TRBJ2-7; the D is unclear. Here the CDR3 DNA reads TGTGCCAGCACCACAACGTTGGGTAGGGACGAGCAGTACTTC. This gives the protein CASTTTLGRDEQYF.